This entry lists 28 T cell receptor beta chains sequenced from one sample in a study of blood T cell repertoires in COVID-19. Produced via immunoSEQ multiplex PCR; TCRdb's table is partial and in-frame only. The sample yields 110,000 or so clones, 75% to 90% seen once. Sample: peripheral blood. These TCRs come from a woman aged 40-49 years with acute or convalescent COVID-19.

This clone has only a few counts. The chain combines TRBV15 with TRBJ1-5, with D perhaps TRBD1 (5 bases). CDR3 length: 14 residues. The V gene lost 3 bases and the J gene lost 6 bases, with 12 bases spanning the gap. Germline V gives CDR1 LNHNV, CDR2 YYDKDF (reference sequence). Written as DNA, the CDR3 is TGTGCCACCAGCAGGTTGGGGGGGAGTCAGCCCCAGCATTTT. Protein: CATSRLGGSQPQHF.

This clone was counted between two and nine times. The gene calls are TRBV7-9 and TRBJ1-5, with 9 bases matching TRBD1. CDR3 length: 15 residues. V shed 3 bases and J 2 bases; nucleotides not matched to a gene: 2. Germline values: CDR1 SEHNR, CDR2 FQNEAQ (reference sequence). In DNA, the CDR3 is TGTGCCAGCAGCTTCGACAGGGGGGGCAATCAGCCCCAGCATTTT. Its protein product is CASSFDRGGNQPQHF.

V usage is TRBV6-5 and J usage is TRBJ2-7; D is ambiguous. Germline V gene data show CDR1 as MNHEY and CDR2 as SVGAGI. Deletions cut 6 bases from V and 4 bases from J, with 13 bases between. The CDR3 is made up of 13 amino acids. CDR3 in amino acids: CASSPMPGYEQYF. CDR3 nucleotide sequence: TGTGCCAGCAGCCCAATGCCGGGTTACGAGCAGTACTTC.

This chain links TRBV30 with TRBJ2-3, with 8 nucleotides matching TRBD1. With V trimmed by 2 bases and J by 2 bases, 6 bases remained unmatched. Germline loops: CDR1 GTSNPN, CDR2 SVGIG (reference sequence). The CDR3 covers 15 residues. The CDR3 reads CAWSPGGGATDTQYF. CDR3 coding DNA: TGTGCCTGGAGTCCAGGGGGCGGTGCCACAGATACGCAGTATTTT.

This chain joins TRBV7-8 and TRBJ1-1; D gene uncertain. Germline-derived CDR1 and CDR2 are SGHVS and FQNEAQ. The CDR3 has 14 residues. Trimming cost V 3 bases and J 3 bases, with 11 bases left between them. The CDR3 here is CASSFPGRYTEAFF. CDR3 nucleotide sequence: TGTGCCAGCAGCTTTCCGGGGAGGTACACTGAAGCTTTCTTT.

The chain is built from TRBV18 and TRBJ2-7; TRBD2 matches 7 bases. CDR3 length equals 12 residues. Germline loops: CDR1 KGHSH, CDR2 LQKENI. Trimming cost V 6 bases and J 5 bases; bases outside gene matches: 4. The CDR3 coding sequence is TGTGCCAGCTCCCCGGCGGGGGACGAGCAGTACTTC. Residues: CASSPAGDEQYF.

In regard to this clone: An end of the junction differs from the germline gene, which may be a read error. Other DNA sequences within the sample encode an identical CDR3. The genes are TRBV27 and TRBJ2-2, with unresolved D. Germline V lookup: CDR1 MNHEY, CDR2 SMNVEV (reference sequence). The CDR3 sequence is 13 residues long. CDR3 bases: TGTGCCAGCAGTTTTCCCGACACTGGGGAGCTGTTTTTT. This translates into CASSFPDTGELFF.

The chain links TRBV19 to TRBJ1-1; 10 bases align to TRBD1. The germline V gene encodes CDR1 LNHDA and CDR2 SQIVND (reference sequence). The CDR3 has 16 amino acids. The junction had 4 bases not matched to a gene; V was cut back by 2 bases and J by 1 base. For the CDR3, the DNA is TGTGCCAGTAGTATAAGCCGACAGGGGGCGAACACTGAAGCTTTCTTT. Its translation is CASSISRQGANTEAFF.

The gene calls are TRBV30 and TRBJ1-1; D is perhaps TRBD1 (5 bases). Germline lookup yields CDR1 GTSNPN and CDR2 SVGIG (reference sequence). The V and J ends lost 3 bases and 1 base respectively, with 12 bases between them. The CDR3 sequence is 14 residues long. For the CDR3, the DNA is TGTGCCTGGAGCCCTTGGGGGGGGAACACTGAAGCTTTCTTT. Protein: CAWSPWGGNTEAFF.

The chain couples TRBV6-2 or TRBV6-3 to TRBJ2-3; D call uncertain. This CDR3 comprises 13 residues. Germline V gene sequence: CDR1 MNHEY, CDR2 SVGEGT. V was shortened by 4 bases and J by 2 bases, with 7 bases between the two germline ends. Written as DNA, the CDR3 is TGTGCCAGCAGTTCCCGGTACACAGATACGCAGTATTTT. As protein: CASSSRYTDTQYF.

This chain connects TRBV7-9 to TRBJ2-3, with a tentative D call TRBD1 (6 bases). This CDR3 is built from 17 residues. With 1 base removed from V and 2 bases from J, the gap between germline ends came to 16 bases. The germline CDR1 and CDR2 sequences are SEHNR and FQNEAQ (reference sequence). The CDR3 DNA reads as TGTGCCAGCAGCTTAGGTGGCAGGGGTGGACTCACAGATACGCAGTATTTT. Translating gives CASSLGGRGGLTDTQYF.

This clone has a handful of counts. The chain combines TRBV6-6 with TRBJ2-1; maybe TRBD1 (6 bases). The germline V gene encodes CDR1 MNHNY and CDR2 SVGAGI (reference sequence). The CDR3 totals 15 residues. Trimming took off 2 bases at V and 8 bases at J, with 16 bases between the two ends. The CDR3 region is CASSYGGTRRHEQFF. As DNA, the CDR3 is TGTGCCAGCAGTTACGGTGGGACAAGGCGGCATGAGCAGTTCTTC.

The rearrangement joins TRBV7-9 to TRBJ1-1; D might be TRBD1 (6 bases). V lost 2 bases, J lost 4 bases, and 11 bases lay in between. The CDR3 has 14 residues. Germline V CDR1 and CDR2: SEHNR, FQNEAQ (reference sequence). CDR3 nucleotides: TGTGCCAGCAGCTTAAGAGGGGGAAGCACTGAAGCTTTCTTT. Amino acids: CASSLRGGSTEAFF.

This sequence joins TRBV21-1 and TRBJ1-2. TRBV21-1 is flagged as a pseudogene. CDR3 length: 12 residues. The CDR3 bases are TGTGCCAGCAGCACCGGGGGACATGGCTACACCTTC. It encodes CASSTGGHGYTF.

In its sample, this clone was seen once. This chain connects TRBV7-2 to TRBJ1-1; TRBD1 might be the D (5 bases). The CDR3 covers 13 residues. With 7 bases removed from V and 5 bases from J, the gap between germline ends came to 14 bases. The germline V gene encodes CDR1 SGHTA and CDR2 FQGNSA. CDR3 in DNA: TGTGCCAGCAACCGGAGGAGGGGAACTGAAGCTTTCTTT. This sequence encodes CASNRRRGTEAFF.

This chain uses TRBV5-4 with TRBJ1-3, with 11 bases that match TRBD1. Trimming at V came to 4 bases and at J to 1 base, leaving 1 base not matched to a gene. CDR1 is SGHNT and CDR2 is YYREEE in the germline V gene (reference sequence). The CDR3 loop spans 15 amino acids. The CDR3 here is CASSRDRGSGNTIYF. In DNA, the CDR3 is TGTGCCAGCAGCCGGGACAGGGGGTCTGGAAACACCATATATTTT.

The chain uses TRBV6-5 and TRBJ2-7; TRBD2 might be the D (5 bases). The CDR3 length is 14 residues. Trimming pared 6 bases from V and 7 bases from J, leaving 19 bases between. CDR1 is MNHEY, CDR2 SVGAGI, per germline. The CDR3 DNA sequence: TGTGCCAGCAGCGCCCGTACGAGGTCGGGGGAGCAGTACTTC. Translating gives CASSARTRSGEQYF.

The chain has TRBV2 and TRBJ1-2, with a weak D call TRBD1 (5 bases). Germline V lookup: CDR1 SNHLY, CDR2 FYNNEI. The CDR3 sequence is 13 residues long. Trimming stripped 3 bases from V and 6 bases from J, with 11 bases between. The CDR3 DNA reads TGTGCCAGCAGTGAGACAGAAAGACATGGCTACACCTTC. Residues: CASSETERHGYTF.

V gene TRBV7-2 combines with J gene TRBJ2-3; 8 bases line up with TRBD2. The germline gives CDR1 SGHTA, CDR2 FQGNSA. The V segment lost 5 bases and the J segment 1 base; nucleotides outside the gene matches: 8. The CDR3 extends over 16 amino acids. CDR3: CASSATGGTRTDTQYF. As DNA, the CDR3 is TGTGCCAGCAGCGCAACGGGAGGGACCCGCACAGATACGCAGTATTTT.

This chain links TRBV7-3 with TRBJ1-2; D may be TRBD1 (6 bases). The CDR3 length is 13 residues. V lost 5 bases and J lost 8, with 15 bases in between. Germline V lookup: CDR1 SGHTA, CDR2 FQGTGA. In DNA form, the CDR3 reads TGTGCCAGCAGCCCACAGGGTCTTGGCGGCTACACCTTC. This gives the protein CASSPQGLGGYTF.

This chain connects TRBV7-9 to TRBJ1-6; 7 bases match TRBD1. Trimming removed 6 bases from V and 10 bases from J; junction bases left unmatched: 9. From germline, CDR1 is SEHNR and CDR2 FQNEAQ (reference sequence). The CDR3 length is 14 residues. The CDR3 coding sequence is TGTGCCAGCAGGTCAGAACAGGGGTCCTCACCCCTCCACTTT. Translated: CASRSEQGSSPLHF.

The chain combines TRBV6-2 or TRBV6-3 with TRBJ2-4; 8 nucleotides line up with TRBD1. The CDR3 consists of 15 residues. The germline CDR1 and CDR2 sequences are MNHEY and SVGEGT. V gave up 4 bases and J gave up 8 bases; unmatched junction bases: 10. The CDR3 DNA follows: TGTGCCAGCAGTTCTACCGGGACAGGATCCTACATTCAGTACTTC. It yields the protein CASSSTGTGSYIQYF.

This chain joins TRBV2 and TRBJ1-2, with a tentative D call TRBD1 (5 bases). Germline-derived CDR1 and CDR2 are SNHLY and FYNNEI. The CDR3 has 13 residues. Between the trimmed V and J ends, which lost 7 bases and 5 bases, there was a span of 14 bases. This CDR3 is CASTRGGEYGYTF. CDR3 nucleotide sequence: TGTGCCAGCACGCGAGGAGGGGAATATGGCTACACCTTC.

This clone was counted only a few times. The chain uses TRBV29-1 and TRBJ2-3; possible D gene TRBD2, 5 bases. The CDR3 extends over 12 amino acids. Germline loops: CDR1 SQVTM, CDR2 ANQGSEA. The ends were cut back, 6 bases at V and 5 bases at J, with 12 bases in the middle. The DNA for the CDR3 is TGCAGCGTGGCTAGCTCTGGAGATACGCAGTATTTT. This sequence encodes CSVASSGDTQYF.

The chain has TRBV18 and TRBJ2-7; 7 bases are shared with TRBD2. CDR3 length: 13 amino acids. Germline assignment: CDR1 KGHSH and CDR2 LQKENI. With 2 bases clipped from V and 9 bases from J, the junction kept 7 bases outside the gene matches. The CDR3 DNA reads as TGTGCCAGCTCACCAGCTCGGGAGGCGGGGCAGTACTTC. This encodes CASSPAREAGQYF.

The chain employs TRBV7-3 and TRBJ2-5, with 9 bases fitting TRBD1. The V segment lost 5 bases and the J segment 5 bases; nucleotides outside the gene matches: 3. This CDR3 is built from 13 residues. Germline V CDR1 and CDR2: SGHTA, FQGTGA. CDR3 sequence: CASSVGQGETQYF. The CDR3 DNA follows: TGTGCCAGCAGCGTAGGACAGGGGGAGACCCAGTACTTC.

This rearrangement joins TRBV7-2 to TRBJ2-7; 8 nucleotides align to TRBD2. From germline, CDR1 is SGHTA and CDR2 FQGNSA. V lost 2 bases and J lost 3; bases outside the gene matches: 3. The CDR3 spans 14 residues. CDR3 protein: CASSLPGGLYEQYF. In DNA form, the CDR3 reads TGTGCCAGCAGCTTACCGGGGGGGCTCTACGAGCAGTACTTC.

CDR3: CASSLEGVGGSPLHF. CDR3 sequence (DNA): TGTGCCAGCAGCTTAGAAGGGGTCGGTGGTTCACCCCTCCACTTT. J is TRBJ1-6 and V is TRBV11-2; D possibly corresponds to TRBD1 (5 bases). In germline, CDR1 is SGHAT, CDR2 FQNNGV. The CDR3 length is 15 residues. Deletions cut 0 bases from V and 9 bases from J, with 12 bases between. The full variable domain, its missing parts supplied by reference TRBV11-2 and TRBJ1-6, is EAGVAQSPRYKIIEKRQSVAFWCNPISGHATLYWYQQILGQGPKLLIQFQNNGVVDDSQLPKDRFSAERLKGVDSTLKIQPAKLEDSAVYLCASSLEGVGGSPLHFGNGTRLTVT.